Listed here are 8 T cell receptor beta chains from one sample, sequenced in a study of T cells in Graves' hyperthyroidism and ophthalmopathy. TCR beta CDR3 sequences were amplified from RNA transcripts. The HTBI set primed first-round TCR CDR3 RT-PCR. TCRdb reanalysed the multiplex PCR reads using MiXCR and keeps one entry per CDR3 protein. The sample has some 500,000 distinct CDR3 sequences, about 16% seen once. Source material: blood. The receptors stem from a young woman with Graves' ophthalmopathy.

The rearrangement joins TRBV20-1 to TRBJ1-5; D gene ambiguous. Per the germline V gene, CDR1 is DFQATT and CDR2 is SNEGSKA (reference sequence). V was clipped by 1 base and J by 6 bases, with 7 bases between them. The CDR3 has 12 residues. CDR3 residues: CSARGIAQPQHF. The CDR3 coding sequence is TGCAGTGCTAGAGGTATAGCTCAGCCCCAGCATTTT.

There are a few counts of this clonotype. The rearrangement uses TRBV5-4 and TRBJ2-5, with D possibly called TRBD1 or TRBD2 (5 bases each). The ends were cut back, 4 bases at V and 4 bases at J, with 17 bases in the middle. The CDR3 runs to 15 residues. The germline V gene encodes CDR1 SGHNT and CDR2 YYREEE (reference sequence). CDR3: CASSPRDGLRETQYF. CDR3 sequence (DNA): TGTGCCAGCAGCCCGAGGGACGGTCTTCGAGAGACCCAGTACTTC.

This clonotype was picked up many times. The chain combines TRBV7-6 with TRBJ2-2, with TRBD1 matching over 9 bases. CDR3 size: 15 residues. The V segment lost 5 bases and the J segment 6 bases; nucleotides outside the gene matches: 7. Germline V CDR1 and CDR2: SGHVS, FNYEAQ. CDR3 sequence: CASSTRDRESGELFF. CDR3 DNA: TGTGCCAGCAGCACCCGGGACAGGGAATCCGGGGAGCTGTTTTTT.

This clonotype was seen ten or more times. CDR3 sequence (DNA): TGTGCCAGCAGCCTTCAGGGTCGGAGTCAGCCCCAGCATTTT. It encodes CASSLQGRSQPQHF. This chain connects TRBV3-1 to TRBJ1-5, with a possible D match to TRBD1 (5 bases). The CDR3 runs to 14 residues. V lost 4 bases and J lost 6, with 13 bases in between. The germline V gene encodes CDR1 LGHDT and CDR2 YNNKEL (reference sequence). Variable domain in full (rest from reference TRBV3-1 and TRBJ1-5): DTAVSQTPKYLVTQMGNDKSIKCEQNLGHDTMYWYKQDSKKFLKIMFSYNNKELIINETVPNRFSPKSPDKAHLNLHINSLELGDSAVYFCASSLQGRSQPQHFGDGTRLSIL.

This clonotype has a count of ten or more. The gene calls are TRBV28 and TRBJ1-5; no reliable D call. The CDR3 has 12 residues. V lost 8 bases to trimming and J lost 1 base, with 6 bases between them. The germline CDR1 and CDR2 sequences are MDHEN and SYDVKM. The CDR3 is CASWESNQPQHF. The CDR3 DNA is TGTGCCAGCTGGGAGAGCAATCAGCCCCAGCATTTT.

The chain employs TRBV19 and TRBJ2-3; 9 bases align to TRBD1. V lost 5 bases, J lost 2 bases, and 8 bases stayed unmatched. Germline V lookup: CDR1 LNHDA, CDR2 SQIVND (reference sequence). The CDR3 totals 16 residues. CDR3 bases: TGTGCCAGTAGTCTCCCGGGACAGGGCTACACAGATACGCAGTATTTT. Residues: CASSLPGQGYTDTQYF.

This chain joins TRBV20-1 and TRBJ2-5; TRBD2 matches at 10 bases. This CDR3 spans 14 amino acids. Germline trimming cut 6 bases from V and 4 bases from J; bases unmatched to any gene: 8. CDR1 DFQATT and CDR2 SNEGSKA come from the germline V gene (reference sequence). CDR3 region: CSALAGVGRETQYF. CDR3 DNA: TGCAGTGCCCTAGCGGGAGTTGGTAGAGAGACCCAGTACTTC.

This clonotype was observed at least ten times. V and J are TRBV28 and TRBJ2-7; unclear D gene. Trimming stripped 7 bases from V and 3 bases from J, with 7 bases between. CDR3 length: 11 residues. The germline V gene has CDR1 MDHEN and CDR2 SYDVKM. The CDR3 DNA follows: TGTGCCAGCATGGGCGACTACGAGCAGTACTTC. Translating gives CASMGDYEQYF.